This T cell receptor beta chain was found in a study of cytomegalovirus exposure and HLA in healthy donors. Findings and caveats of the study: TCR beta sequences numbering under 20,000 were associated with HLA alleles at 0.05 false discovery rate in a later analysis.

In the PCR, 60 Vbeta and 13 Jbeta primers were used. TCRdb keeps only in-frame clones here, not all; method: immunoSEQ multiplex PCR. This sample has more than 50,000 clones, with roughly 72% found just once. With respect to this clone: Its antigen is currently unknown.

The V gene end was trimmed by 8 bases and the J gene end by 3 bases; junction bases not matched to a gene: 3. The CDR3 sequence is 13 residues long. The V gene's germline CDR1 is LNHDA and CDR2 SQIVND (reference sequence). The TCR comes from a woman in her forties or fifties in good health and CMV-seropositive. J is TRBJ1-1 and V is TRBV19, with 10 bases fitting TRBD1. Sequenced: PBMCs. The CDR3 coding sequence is TGTGCCAGTCTGGGACAGGGGTACACTGAAGCTTTCTTT. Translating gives CASLGQGYTEAFF.